This TCR beta chain was identified in a study of graft-versus-host responses after intestinal transplantation. This table comes from immunoSEQ multiplex PCR, and its TCRdb copy is limited to in-frame clones, with some not included. The sample includes 10,000 or so clones, less than 35% of them seen just once. This clone has a handful of counts. The germline CDR1 and CDR2 sequences are WNHNN and SYGVQD (reference sequence). Trimming took 3 bases from V and 6 from J, leaving 3 bases between them. There are 11 residues in the CDR3. The sequence came from a human patient who received an intestinal transplant. The J gene is TRBJ2-1, the V gene TRBV10-1, with unresolved D. Sequencing used alloreactive CD4+ T cells from a mixed lymphocyte reaction culture, obtained before intestinal transplant. Noted subset: CFSE-low proliferating T cells sorted from approximately six-day pre-transplant mixed lymphocyte reaction (GvH or HvG direction). The CDR3 DNA reads as TGCGCCAGCAGTGAAGGCAATGAGCAGTTCTTC. Protein sequence: CASSEGNEQFF.